One T cell receptor beta chain is described in this entry. In its sample, this clonotype was seen a few times. Its antigen remains undetermined. No qualities accompany the bases; no much larger clone lies one base away. This record belongs to a study of patients and donors after allogeneic stem cell transplantation (dated by TCRdb to 2020 to 2021). Libraries were constructed by RT-PCR. TCRdb records NextSeq 550 as the sequencer. TCRdb cleaned the public reads at Q25 with fastp, built clones with MiXCR and kept in-frame beta chains. Entries that share a CDR3 protein sequence are merged under the most common genes and DNA. The sample data list 9,000 to 10,000 distinct CDR3 sequences, and roughly 5.8% of these were observed just once. The ten largest clones represent roughly 26% of the sample. V and J are truncated by 5 bases and 4 bases respectively, leaving an intervening sequence of 17 bases. The CDR3 starts with the cysteine, ends with the phenylalanine, and has 16 residues. The kept DNA is CDR3 alone, 48 bases in frame from the first base.

The chain uses TRBV12-3 or TRBV12-4 and TRBJ2-2, with TRBD2 perhaps the D gene, on 6 matching bases. The sequenced material came from blood, either unsorted or a sorted T cell fraction (not recorded which). This receptor was taken from a human donor who was either an allogeneic HSCT recipient or a stem cell or donor lymphocyte infusion donor (not recorded which). It is not recorded whose cells these are; they may come from a transplant donor. CDR3 loop: CASSPAAGYRTGELFF. The DNA sequence is given as TGTGCCAGCAGTCCAGCAGCGGGTTATCGCACCGGGGAGCTGTTTTTT.